These 10 T cell receptor beta chains share one sample of origin, sequenced in a study of blood T cell repertoires in COVID-19. Measured with immunoSEQ multiplex PCR; TCRdb has only the in-frame clones, and not every one. This repertoire shows 200,000 or so clones, around 80% found once; its top ten account for about 6.9%. Material for sequencing was peripheral blood. The receptors were gathered from a human donor with acute or convalescent COVID-19. The donor label of this sample is uncertain.

The chain combines TRBV18 with TRBJ1-3, with D possibly being TRBD1 (6 bases). V shed 3 bases and J shed 0 bases, with 18 bases lying between them. This CDR3 spans 18 amino acids. Germline CDR1 is KGHSH and CDR2 is LQKENI. CDR3 residues: CASSPRRDTTYSGNTIYF. The CDR3 coding sequence is TGTGCCAGCTCACCCCGCCGGGACACAACGTACTCTGGAAACACCATATATTTT.

This clone has more than one count but fewer than ten. V is TRBV6-2 or TRBV6-3 and J is TRBJ2-5, with 11 nucleotides matching TRBD2. The CDR3 has 16 amino acids. CDR1 and CDR2 (germline): MNHEY, SVGEGT. The junction had 5 bases not matched to a gene; V was cut back by 4 bases and J by 1 base. CDR3 in amino acids: CASSFLAGGSQETQYF. The CDR3 nucleotides are TGTGCCAGCAGTTTCCTAGCGGGAGGCTCCCAAGAGACCCAGTACTTC.

The chain recombines TRBV5-1 with TRBJ2-5; 8 bases align to TRBD1. V was clipped by 0 bases and J by 5 bases; unmatched bases: 6. Germline CDR1 SGHRS, CDR2 YFSETQ. This CDR3 contains 15 residues. DNA of the CDR3: TGCGCCAGCAGCTTGGGGCGGACAGGGCGGGAGACCCAGTACTTC. Its protein product is CASSLGRTGRETQYF.

The chain is built from TRBV7-2 and TRBJ2-5, with 7 bases lining up with TRBD2. The V gene's germline CDR1 is SGHTA and CDR2 FQGNSA. The CDR3 loop spans 13 amino acids. V dropped 1 base and J dropped 7; count of bases not matched to a gene: 3. The CDR3 protein is CASSLVGGVTQYF. CDR3 DNA sequence: TGTGCCAGCAGCTTAGTGGGGGGGGTGACCCAGTACTTC.

The rearrangement uses TRBV27 and TRBJ2-1; 10 bases line up with TRBD2. Trimming cost V 7 bases and J 5 bases; bases outside gene matches: 8. The CDR3 has 15 residues. CDR1 and CDR2 (germline): MNHEY, SMNVEV (reference sequence). The CDR3 reads CASTQAGGPHNEQFF. The CDR3 DNA follows: TGTGCCAGCACCCAAGCGGGAGGGCCTCACAATGAGCAGTTCTTC.

This clone was observed a handful of times. The chain uses TRBV6-5 and TRBJ1-6; 8 nucleotides line up with TRBD1. The germline gives CDR1 MNHEY, CDR2 SVGAGI. This CDR3 comprises 15 residues. Unmatched junction bases numbered 2, after V lost 2 bases and J lost 5 bases. The CDR3 DNA reads as TGTGCCAGCAGTTACCCGACAGGGGATAATTCACCCCTCCACTTT. Translated: CASSYPTGDNSPLHF.

This clone was seen many times. V and J are TRBV19 and TRBJ2-5; D is possibly TRBD1 (5 bases). The CDR3 is made up of 14 amino acids. V dropped 1 base and J dropped 5 bases, with 11 bases sitting between them. The germline V gene has CDR1 LNHDA and CDR2 SQIVND (reference sequence). Here the CDR3 reads CASSIGRGQETQYF. CDR3 DNA: TGTGCCAGTAGTATAGGAAGGGGTCAGGAGACCCAGTACTTC. Complete variable domain (other parts from reference TRBV19 and TRBJ2-5): DGGITQSPKYLFRKEGQNVTLSCEQNLNHDAMYWYRQDPGQGLRLIYYSQIVNDFQKGDIAEGYSVSREKKESFPLTVTSAQKNPTAFYLCASSIGRGQETQYFGPGTRLLVL.

The chain has TRBV11-2 and TRBJ2-2, with 9 bases that match TRBD2. Unmatched junction bases numbered 15, after V lost 5 bases and J lost 8 bases. This CDR3 comprises 17 residues. Germline CDR1 reads SGHAT; CDR2 reads FQNNGV. The DNA for the CDR3 is TGTGCCAGCAGCCTGGCACGGGGTAGCGGGAGTACGGGGGAGCTGTTTTTT. It codes for CASSLARGSGSTGELFF.

The chain employs TRBV4-2 and TRBJ2-1; the match to TRBD2 covers 7 bases. From germline, CDR1 is LGHNA and CDR2 YNFKEQ. This CDR3 contains 13 residues. The ends lost 5 bases at V and 6 bases at J; junction bases unmatched: 4. CDR3 DNA: TGTGCCAGCAGCTCGGGACTATCCAATGAGCAGTTCTTC. As protein: CASSSGLSNEQFF.

The chain's CDR3 is CASSEAKGGRKGEQYF. The CDR3 nucleotides read TGTGCCAGCAGTGAAGCAAAGGGCGGGAGGAAAGGAGAGCAGTACTTC. This chain joins TRBV6-1 and TRBJ2-7; 8 bases map to TRBD2. CDR1 MNHNS and CDR2 SASEGT come from the germline V gene. V shed 0 bases and J 7 bases; nucleotides not matched to a gene: 11. This CDR3 is built from 16 residues.